The clone carrying this T cell receptor (beta chain) was seen more than once but under ten times. The antigen is unknown. The sample is drawn from a study of blood T cells in healthy people across ages. General study findings and limits: Aged donors had fewer naive CD4+ cells and lower diversity than long-lived donors.

A J-beta primer mix and a sample-barcoded 5' primer were used in a second PCR of roughly 6 to 11 cycles. TCRdb reprocessed the 5' RACE reads via MiXCR and lists one record per CDR3 protein. This table holds 450,000 to 650,000 distinct CDR3 sequences, more than 20% found once. Per germline, CDR1 SEHNR and CDR2 FQNEAQ (reference sequence). V dropped 5 bases and J dropped 3 bases, with 5 bases sitting between them. There are 12 residues in the CDR3. No fewer than 5.5 micrograms of total RNA were isolated from every sample. This sample was also put to use in a study of T cells of mothers and their children. According to that study: Slightly higher but non-significant overlap marked related mother-child pairs versus unrelated pairs.

The J gene is TRBJ1-5, the V gene TRBV7-9; D call uncertain. This clonotype was obtained from a boy aged 5-17 years in good health. Specimen: blood. The CDR3: CASSLINQPQHF. Written as DNA, the CDR3 is TGTGCCAGCAGCCTTATCAATCAGCCCCAGCATTTT.